A selection of T cell receptor beta chains follows, all from one sample in a study of T cell responses to AZD1222 COVID-19 vaccine. Assay used: immunoSEQ multiplex PCR; TCRdb lists only in-frame clones, some missing. Of some 130,000 clones in the sample, roughly 93% were seen once. The sample here was peripheral blood, taken 28 days after the second AZD1222 dose. These receptors were obtained from an adult who received the AZD1222 COVID-19 vaccine. Each CDR3 is given with its conserved first and last residue. The D gene is left open where the match is weak. Size tells how often a clone was seen (once, few, many) or the class of an expanded clone, and some rows leave it out.

V	J	size	D	DNA	CDR3
TRBV14	TRBJ1-5	-	-	TGTGCCAGCAGCCAAGAGCGACTGTCGCCCCAGCATTTT	CASSQERLSPQHF
TRBV6-5	TRBJ1-2	once	-	TGTGCCAGCAGCCCACGAAGGACTCTTACCTATGGCTACACCTTC	CASSPRRTLTYGYTF
TRBV28	TRBJ1-5	-	TRBD1	TGTGCCAGCAGTTCACAGGGGTTTGGCAATCAGCCCCAGCATTTT	CASSSQGFGNQPQHF
TRBV2	TRBJ1-4	-	TRBD1	TGTGCCAGCGGGGACAGGAGGTCGGAAAAACTGTTTTTT	CASGDRRSEKLFF
TRBV30	TRBJ2-3	-	TRBD1	TGTGCCTGGAGTCAAGGACAGGACCTAAGGGATACGCAGTATTTT	CAWSQGQDLRDTQYF
TRBV15	TRBJ2-5	-	-	TGTGCCACCAGCAGAGGGCTACAGGACCAAGAGACCCAGTACTTC	CATSRGLQDQETQYF
TRBV12-3/TRBV12-4	TRBJ1-2	-	-	TGTGCCAGCAGCCCGCGAGACAGGCATGGCTACACCTTC	CASSPRDRHGYTF
TRBV27	TRBJ1-2	-	-	TGTGCCAGCACCGCTTCTGGAGGGGGACTCAACTATGGCTACACCTTC	CASTASGGGLNYGYTF
TRBV30	TRBJ1-2	-	-	TGTGCCTGGACCAGGCGATATGGCTACACCTTC	CAWTRRYGYTF
TRBV10-3	TRBJ1-2	-	-	TGTGCCATCACTGCGGGGGCGCGGGGCTATGGCTACACCTTC	CAITAGARGYGYTF
TRBV3-1/TRBV3-2	TRBJ1-3	-	-	TGTGCCAGCAGGACTGGGACCGGAGGAAACACCATATATTTT	CASRTGTGGNTIYF
TRBV30	TRBJ2-2	-	-	TGTGCCTGGAGTGTAGTGTGGGGGGCGTGGACCGGGGAGCTGTTTTTT	CAWSVVWGAWTGELFF
TRBV3-1/TRBV3-2	TRBJ2-5	-	TRBD2	TGTGCCAGCAGCCAAGTTCGCGGAGGGGAGGGAAAGACCCAGTACTTC	CASSQVRGGEGKTQYF
TRBV7-2	TRBJ2-7	-	-	TGTGCCAGCAGCCCGCTCTCCTACGAGCAGTACTTC	CASSPLSYEQYF
TRBV6-5	TRBJ1-2	-	-	TGTGCCAGCACCCCCGATTCTAACTATGGCTACACCTTC	CASTPDSNYGYTF
TRBV5-1	TRBJ2-7	-	-	TGCGCCAGCAGCGAATCCCAGGGCCCCTACGAGCAGTACTTC	CASSESQGPYEQYF
TRBV19	TRBJ1-1	-	-	TGTGCCAGTAGTATGAGCCCGAACACTGAAGCTTTCTTT	CASSMSPNTEAFF
TRBV5-8	TRBJ1-1	-	TRBD1	TGTGCCAGCAGCTTGTGGGGTGACAGGGTGAACACTGAAGCTTTCTTT	CASSLWGDRVNTEAFF
TRBV10-3	TRBJ1-2	-	-	TGTGCCACCAGTCGAGACCGGGAAATGGGAGGCTACACCTTC	CATSRDREMGGYTF
TRBV5-1	TRBJ1-1	once	-	TGCGCCAGCATGTTGGGTCACAGTCTGAACACTGAAGCTTTCTTT	CASMLGHSLNTEAFF
TRBV9	TRBJ2-1	-	-	TGTGCCAGCAGCGTGGTAGGGCCCAATGAGCAGTTCTTC	CASSVVGPNEQFF
TRBV3-1/TRBV3-2	TRBJ1-2	-	-	TGTGCCAGCAGTCCAACCGGGGTGAACTATGGCTACACCTTC	CASSPTGVNYGYTF
TRBV4-3	TRBJ1-2	-	-	TGCGCCAGCAGCCAAGTCACGGACTATGGCTACACCTTC	CASSQVTDYGYTF
TRBV9	TRBJ1-3	once	-	TGTGCCAGCAGCGTACCCCCGGGGTCTGGAAACACCATATATTTT	CASSVPPGSGNTIYF
TRBV7-2	TRBJ1-6	few	-	TGTGCCAGCAGCTTTTCGTACGGACATTCACCCCTCCACTTT	CASSFSYGHSPLHF
TRBV5-1	TRBJ1-3	-	-	TGCGCCAGCAGCTTCCTCCCCCCAGCTCAGGGTTCTGGAAACACCATATATTTT	CASSFLPPAQGSGNTIYF
TRBV19	TRBJ1-3	once	-	TGTGCCAGTAGTATAGGGGGGCGCGGAAACACCATATATTTT	CASSIGGRGNTIYF
TRBV5-1	TRBJ1-1	-	TRBD1	TGCGCCAGCAGCACCCGGACAGGGAGGAACACTGAAGCTTTCTTT	CASSTRTGRNTEAFF
TRBV20-1	TRBJ1-1	-	-	TGCAGTGCTAGAGAGGGTATCGCGGATAACTTT	CSAREGIADNF
TRBV5-1	TRBJ2-3	-	-	TGCGCCAGCAGCCCGAGAGGGGCAGATACGCAGTATTTT	CASSPRGADTQYF
TRBV15	TRBJ1-2	-	-	TGTGCCACCAGCAGAGATTTTAAGGGGTCCACCTATGGCTACACCTTC	CATSRDFKGSTYGYTF
TRBV19	TRBJ2-7	-	TRBD1	TGTGCCACTCAACCGGGACAGGTCTCTGGACAGCAGTACTTC	CATQPGQVSGQQYF
TRBV27	TRBJ2-3	-	TRBD2	TGTGCCAGCAGCGGGGCTAGCGGGGGGGCGACAGATACGCAGTATTTT	CASSGASGGATDTQYF
TRBV5-4	TRBJ2-3	-	-	TGTGCCAGCAGCTCGGCGGGACACCTCACAGATACGCAGTATTTT	CASSSAGHLTDTQYF
TRBV9	TRBJ2-3	-	-	TGTGCCAGCAGCTCAAGATTGGGGCGGGGAAGCACAGATACGCAGTATTTT	CASSSRLGRGSTDTQYF
TRBV4-1	TRBJ2-7	-	-	TGCGCCAGCAGCCAAGAGGGGACCACCTCCTACGAGCAGTACTTC	CASSQEGTTSYEQYF